These 32 T cell receptor beta chains were all obtained from the same sample, sequenced in a study of cytomegalovirus exposure and HLA in healthy donors. PCR used 60 Vbeta primers and 13 Jbeta primers. Measured with immunoSEQ multiplex PCR; TCRdb has only the in-frame clones, and not every one. The data show tens of thousands of clones, 70% seen once. The sequencing input was PBMCs. The receptors originated from a woman between 45 and 60 years old in good health and CMV-seropositive.

A few counts support this clone. This chain connects TRBV21-1 to TRBJ1-5. TRBV21-1 is deemed a pseudogene. CDR3 length: 18 residues. The chain's CDR3 is CASSKAGRNNRSNQPQHF. For the CDR3, the DNA is TGTGCCAGCAGCAAAGCAGGGAGGAATAATCGTAGCAATCAGCCCCAGCATTTT.

The chain carries TRBV5-4 and TRBJ2-1; TRBD2 is a possible D gene (7 bases). CDR1 SGHNT and CDR2 YYREEE come from the germline V gene (reference sequence). The CDR3 covers 17 residues. Trimming took 1 base from V and 5 from J, leaving 19 bases between them. CDR3 DNA sequence: TGTGCCAGCAGCTTGCCGGCGGGGGCAGCCCCGGACAATGAGCAGTTCTTC. Residues: CASSLPAGAAPDNEQFF.

The chain carries TRBV7-6 and TRBJ1-3; D may be TRBD1 (5 bases). This CDR3 is built from 16 residues. V shed 1 base and J shed 3 bases, with 13 bases lying between them. In germline, CDR1 is SGHVS, CDR2 FNYEAQ. The CDR3, as DNA: TGTGCCAGCAGCTTAGATTGGGGGGACCTTGGAAACACCATATATTTT. Translating gives CASSLDWGDLGNTIYF.

DNA of the CDR3: TGCGCCAGCAGCCAAGACAGGTACTATAATTCACCCCTCCACTTT. Translation: CASSQDRYYNSPLHF. The genes are TRBV4-3 and TRBJ1-6; D is unresolved. The V gene's germline CDR1 is LGHNA and CDR2 YSLEER. Trimming pared 0 bases from V and 3 bases from J, leaving 6 bases between. There are 15 residues in the CDR3.

In its sample, this clone was seen once. J is TRBJ2-2 and V is TRBV5-1, with TRBD1 matching 7 bases. The V segment lost 4 bases and the J segment 5 bases; nucleotides outside the gene matches: 8. Germline CDR1 is SGHRS and CDR2 is YFSETQ. CDR3 length: 15 residues. DNA for the CDR3: TGCGCCAGCAGCACCTTCACAGGGGTTACCGGGGAGCTGTTTTTT. It is translated as CASSTFTGVTGELFF.

The genes are TRBV7-6 and TRBJ2-1, with D possibly TRBD2 on 7 matching bases. Germline-derived CDR1 and CDR2 are SGHVS and FNYEAQ. V was pared by 1 base and J by 8 bases, with 12 bases between. This CDR3 comprises 14 residues. CDR3 protein: CASSLGGGGDEQFF. The DNA for the CDR3 is TGTGCCAGCAGCTTAGGGGGAGGGGGAGATGAGCAGTTCTTC.

This clone was counted a few times. The chain combines TRBV29-1 with TRBJ2-5; 7 bases are a match to TRBD2. The CDR3 is 13 amino acids. With V trimmed by 3 bases and J by 1 base, 2 bases remained unmatched. Germline assignment: CDR1 SQVTM and CDR2 ANQGSEA. CDR3 in amino acids: CSVDLAVQETQYF. The CDR3 region has the DNA TGCAGCGTTGACCTAGCGGTCCAAGAGACCCAGTACTTC.

The chain links TRBV30 to TRBJ1-2, with a weak D call TRBD1 (6 bases). The CDR3 extends over 15 amino acids. V dropped 3 bases and J dropped 5 bases, with 19 bases sitting between them. Germline V gives CDR1 GTSNPN, CDR2 SVGIG (reference sequence). The CDR3, as DNA: TGTGCCTGGAGGATAAGGGGACGGGGGGCGTATGGCTACACCTTC. It encodes CAWRIRGRGAYGYTF.

This chain connects TRBV19 to TRBJ1-5; 7 nucleotides agree with TRBD1. Germline V CDR1 and CDR2: LNHDA, SQIVND (reference sequence). V was pared by 6 bases and J by 0 bases, with 11 bases of the junction left unmatched. The CDR3 contains 17 residues. The CDR3 region has the DNA TGTGCCAGTAGCACACTAGGGACAGATTATAGCAATCAGCCCCAGCATTTT. Amino acids: CASSTLGTDYSNQPQHF.

The CDR3 region is CASSLGYQGFAEQYF. The CDR3 DNA is TGCGCCAGCAGCTTGGGTTACCAGGGATTCGCCGAGCAGTACTTC. The V and J genes are TRBV5-1 and TRBJ2-7; D may be TRBD1 (5 bases). CDR1 and CDR2 from the germline V gene are SGHRS and YFSETQ. V gave up 0 bases and J gave up 6 bases, with 16 bases separating them. This CDR3 contains 15 residues.

This clone has only one observation. V is TRBV9 and J is TRBJ2-3; TRBD2 aligns across 10 bases. The CDR3 consists of 16 residues. V lost 4 bases to trimming and J lost 4 bases; unmatched junction nucleotides: 9. CDR1 SGDLS and CDR2 YYNGEE come from the germline V gene. The CDR3 DNA reads TGTGCCAGCAGCCCAAGCGGGGGGGTCTTAGCAGATACGCAGTATTTT. It yields the protein CASSPSGGVLADTQYF.

The chain uses TRBV7-9 and TRBJ2-3; TRBD1 is a possible D gene (5 bases). The CDR3 is 14 amino acids. V dropped 5 bases and J dropped 5 bases, with 14 bases sitting between them. Germline V gene data show CDR1 as SEHNR and CDR2 as FQNEAQ (reference sequence). CDR3 residues: CASSPLQTVDTQYF. DNA for the CDR3: TGTGCCAGCAGCCCGCTACAGACAGTAGATACGCAGTATTTT.

This clone occurred a few times. This rearrangement joins TRBV9 to TRBJ2-1; TRBD2 agrees at 14 bases. V shed 0 bases and J 5 bases; nucleotides not matched to a gene: 7. The CDR3 has 18 amino acids. Germline V gives CDR1 SGDLS, CDR2 YYNGEE. Here the CDR3 DNA reads TGTGCCAGCAGCGTAGCTGGGACTAGCGGGGGCTGGGACAATGAGCAGTTCTTC. Amino acid sequence: CASSVAGTSGGWDNEQFF.

This chain links TRBV27 with TRBJ2-1, with 13 bases lining up with TRBD2. The J segment lost 0 bases and the V segment lost 5 bases, leaving 4 bases of the junction unmatched. There are 17 residues in the CDR3. CDR1 and CDR2 from the germline V gene are MNHEY and SMNVEV (reference sequence). The DNA for the CDR3 is TGTGCCAGCAGTCAAACTAGCGGGAGGGGCTCCTACAATGAGCAGTTCTTC. This codes for CASSQTSGRGSYNEQFF.

This clone was seen a single time. In the same sample, other DNA sequences code for this CDR3. V gene TRBV7-2 combines with J gene TRBJ2-7; D is possibly TRBD2 (5 bases). CDR1 and CDR2 (germline): SGHTA, FQGNSA. V dropped 4 bases and J dropped 4 bases, with 8 bases sitting between them. The CDR3 has 12 residues. The CDR3 DNA sequence: TGTGCCAGCAGCTGGGGAGCTTACGAGCAGTACTTC. It specifies CASSWGAYEQYF. Supplemented by reference TRBV7-2 and TRBJ2-7, the full variable domain reads GAGVSQSPSNKVTEKGKDVELRCDPISGHTALYWYRQSLGQGLEFLIYFQGNSAPDKSGLPSDRFSAERTGGSVSTLTIQRTQQEDSAVYLCASSWGAYEQYFGPGTRLTVT.

The J gene is TRBJ1-3, the V gene TRBV27, with unresolved D. V lost 0 bases, J lost 4 bases, and 10 bases lay in between. CDR3 length: 15 residues. Germline values: CDR1 MNHEY, CDR2 SMNVEV (reference sequence). The CDR3 DNA reads as TGTGCCAGCAGTTTATCGCCCGCGAGAGGAAACACCATATATTTT. Encoded protein: CASSLSPARGNTIYF.

The gene calls are TRBV11-2 and TRBJ2-7; tentatively, D is TRBD1 (6 bases). Trimming left V 5 bases short and J 2 bases short, with 13 bases between. CDR3 size: 14 residues. The V gene's germline CDR1 is SGHAT and CDR2 FQNNGV. The CDR3, as DNA: TGTGCCAGCAGCCCACAGGGTCGGCCCTACGAGCAGTACTTC. This translates into CASSPQGRPYEQYF.

This clone was counted only a few times. The CDR3 DNA is TGTGCCAGCAGTTGGACTACCGAGCAGTACTTC. It is translated as CASSWTTEQYF. The J gene is TRBJ2-7, the V gene TRBV2; D may be TRBD2 (6 bases). V shed 5 bases and J shed 6 bases, with 8 bases lying between them. The length of the CDR3 is 11 residues. Per germline, CDR1 SNHLY and CDR2 FYNNEI.

This chain links TRBV19 with TRBJ1-4, with D hard to call. There are 14 residues in the CDR3. V was shortened by 10 bases and J by 4 bases, with 16 bases between the two germline ends. The germline CDR1 and CDR2 sequences are LNHDA and SQIVND (reference sequence). The CDR3 protein is CATRLTEYNEKLFF. As DNA, the CDR3 is TGTGCCACCAGACTGACGGAATATAATGAAAAACTGTTTTTT.

This clone has ten or more counts. This chain joins TRBV6-5 and TRBJ1-4; D is perhaps TRBD1 (5 bases). Trimming pared 4 bases from V and 7 bases from J, leaving 19 bases between. CDR3 length: 16 residues. Per the germline V gene, CDR1 is MNHEY and CDR2 is SVGAGI. The CDR3 region is CASSLGFGGGSEKLFF. DNA for the CDR3: TGTGCCAGCAGTTTGGGTTTCGGCGGGGGTAGTGAAAAACTGTTTTTT.

The chain recombines TRBV5-8 with TRBJ1-5; D uncertain. V lost 2 bases and J lost 2, with 2 bases in between. Germline lookup yields CDR1 SGHTS and CDR2 YDEGEE. The CDR3 sequence is 12 residues long. CDR3 sequence: CASSFGNQPQHF. CDR3 nucleotides: TGTGCCAGCAGCTTCGGCAATCAGCCCCAGCATTTT.

The J gene is TRBJ1-5, the V gene TRBV30; weak D call: TRBD1 (5 bases). The V gene's germline CDR1 is GTSNPN and CDR2 SVGIG (reference sequence). This CDR3 comprises 16 residues. V lost 3 bases to trimming and J lost 3 bases, with 18 bases between them. CDR3 coding DNA: TGTGCCTGGAGCGACGGCCCTGCAGGGCTCAATCAGCCCCAGCATTTT. It codes for CAWSDGPAGLNQPQHF.

The chain has TRBV5-1 and TRBJ2-2; TRBD2 matches 10 bases. The CDR3 has 17 residues. After removal of 0 bases from V and 1 base from J, the junction contained 3 bases not matched to a gene. Germline assignment: CDR1 SGHRS and CDR2 YFSETQ. CDR3 in DNA: TGCGCCAGCAGCTTGGCCGGGACTAGCGAGAACACCGGGGAGCTGTTTTTT. It is translated as CASSLAGTSENTGELFF. The whole variable domain, filled in from reference TRBV5-1 and TRBJ2-2, reads KAGVTQTPRYLIKTRGQQVTLSCSPISGHRSVSWYQQTPGQGLQFLFEYFSETQRNKGNFPGRFSGRQFSNSRSEMNVSTLELGDSALYLCASSLAGTSENTGELFFGEGSRLTVL.

This clone was detected a few times. The V call is TRBV28, the J call TRBJ2-1; 7 nucleotides match TRBD2. The CDR3 has 14 residues. Trimming took 8 bases from V and 1 from J; bases not matched to a gene: 5. The V gene's germline CDR1 is MDHEN and CDR2 SYDVKM. CDR3 in amino acids: CASVTGGSYNEQFF. CDR3 DNA: TGTGCCAGCGTTACGGGGGGATCCTACAATGAGCAGTTCTTC.

The CDR3 region has the DNA TGTGCCAGCAGTGAAGCACAGGGCCCTAACTATGGCTACACCTTC. It encodes CASSEAQGPNYGYTF. The rearrangement links TRBV6-1 to TRBJ1-2, with TRBD1 as a possible D gene (6 bases). Looked up from germline, CDR1 is MNHNS and CDR2 is SASEGT. This CDR3 has 15 residues. The ends were cut back, 0 bases at V and 0 bases at J, with 8 bases in the middle.

The rearrangement uses TRBV2 and TRBJ2-7, with 15 bases matching TRBD2. Germline-derived CDR1 and CDR2 are SNHLY and FYNNEI. V dropped 7 bases and J dropped 1; count of bases not matched to a gene: 14. The CDR3 extends over 19 amino acids. The CDR3 sequence is CASIGEWTSGREGSYEQYF. For the CDR3, the DNA is TGTGCCAGCATAGGGGAGTGGACTAGCGGGAGGGAGGGGTCCTACGAGCAGTACTTC. The full variable domain, its missing parts supplied by reference TRBV2 and TRBJ2-7, is EPEVTQTPSHQVTQMGQEVILRCVPISNHLYFYWYRQILGQKVEFLVSFYNNEISEKSEIFDDQFSVERPDGSNFTLKIRSTKLEDSAMYFCASIGEWTSGREGSYEQYFGPGTRLTVT.

This clone was seen just once. An end of the junction does not agree with germline; a read error may underlie this. This chain links TRBV6-6 with TRBJ1-2, with D tentatively TRBD1 (6 bases). Per germline, CDR1 MNHNY and CDR2 SVGAGI (reference sequence). CDR3 length: 13 amino acids. The CDR3 bases are TGTGCCAGCAGTCTCTTAGGACAGCCCGCCGGCCATTTC. It specifies CASSLLGQPAGHF.

This clone came up once. This CDR3 reads CASSNQGGNTEAFF. CDR3 sequence (DNA): TGTGCCAGCAGTAACCAGGGGGGCAACACTGAAGCTTTCTTT. The chain employs TRBV6-6 and TRBJ1-1, with 7 bases lining up with TRBD1. After removal of 5 bases from V and 2 bases from J, the junction contained 5 bases not matched to a gene. The CDR3 has 14 residues. Per germline, CDR1 MNHNY and CDR2 SVGAGI (reference sequence).

Only a few counts were recorded for this clone. The rearrangement uses TRBV28 and TRBJ1-2; 7 bases fit TRBD1. V lost 6 bases to trimming and J lost 4 bases; unmatched junction nucleotides: 11. Germline CDR1 is MDHEN and CDR2 is SYDVKM. The CDR3 sequence is 15 residues long. For the CDR3, the DNA is TGTGCCAGCAGAGCCGGGACAGCATATGGCTATGGCTACACCTTC. This sequence encodes CASRAGTAYGYGYTF.

J is TRBJ2-2 and V is TRBV29-1; 7 nucleotides match TRBD2. The V gene end was trimmed by 4 bases and the J gene end by 3 bases; junction bases not matched to a gene: 11. Germline-derived CDR1 and CDR2 are SQVTM and ANQGSEA. This CDR3 has 16 amino acids. The CDR3 spells CSVGGPRDYDTGELFF. The CDR3 coding sequence is TGCAGCGTTGGGGGTCCCCGGGACTATGACACCGGGGAGCTGTTTTTT.

This clone has just one count. The gene calls are TRBV4-3 and TRBJ2-6; TRBD1 is a possible D gene (6 bases). CDR1 is LGHNA and CDR2 is YSLEER in the germline V gene. The CDR3 is made up of 17 amino acids. V was cut by 4 bases and J by 0 bases, with 13 bases left in between. The CDR3 region has the DNA TGCGCCAGCAGCCCCAGACAGGAACGCTCTGGGGCCAACGTCCTGACTTTC. Its protein product is CASSPRQERSGANVLTF.

V gene TRBV7-2 combines with J gene TRBJ1-1; no reliable D call. Trimming shortened V by 5 bases and J by 3 bases, and 13 bases separated the two germline ends. From germline, CDR1 is SGHTA and CDR2 FQGNSA. This CDR3 has 14 residues. CDR3 DNA sequence: TGTGCCAGCAGCCTTTCTCGGGATCACACTGAAGCTTTCTTT. This encodes CASSLSRDHTEAFF.